This TCR beta chain comes out of a study of T-cell memory formation after mild COVID-19. This CDR3 region has 16 residues. V lost 2 bases to trimming and J lost 4 bases, with 15 bases between them. The germline gives CDR1 MNHNY, CDR2 SVGAGI (reference sequence). Each CDR3 protein is one row after TCRdb ran MiXCR on the 5' RACE reads. The sample gives about half a million distinct CDR3 sequences, 18% of which show up once; around an eighth is in the top ten. Input material: PBMCs or a T cell subset sorted from them (not recorded which). This receptor was identified in an adult woman who had mild COVID-19 (a few samples of this study predate the infection). Cell type and time point are not known. This sequence joins TRBV6-6 and TRBJ1-3; no definite D call. CDR3 sequence reads: CASSYLPSGTGNTIYF. The CDR3 DNA follows: TGTGCCAGCAGTTACCTACCGTCTGGAACGGGAAACACCATATATTTT.